One and the same sample provided the 20 T cell receptor beta chains below, sequenced in a study of T cell responses to AZD1222 COVID-19 vaccine. Assay used: immunoSEQ multiplex PCR; TCRdb lists only in-frame clones, some missing. This sample has more than 95,000 clones, with about nine tenths found just once. The sequencing here drew on peripheral blood, taken 28 days after the second dose of the MenACWY control vaccine. Every receptor here comes from an adult who received the MenACWY meningococcal vaccine as a control.

The J gene is TRBJ2-7, the V gene TRBV5-4, with TRBD1 as a possible D gene (6 bases). V shed 4 bases and J shed 0 bases, with 14 bases lying between them. There are 15 residues in the CDR3. CDR1 is SGHNT and CDR2 is YYREEE in the germline V gene (reference sequence). CDR3 bases: TGTGCCAGCAGCCTCCAGGGGTATAGCTCCTACGAGCAGTACTTC. It yields the protein CASSLQGYSSYEQYF.

The J gene is TRBJ2-7, the V gene TRBV5-4; D unresolved. CDR1 is SGHNT, CDR2 YYREEE, per germline (reference sequence). The CDR3 has 13 amino acids. V was shortened by 2 bases and J by 6 bases, with 12 bases between the two germline ends. The DNA of the CDR3 is TGTGCCAGCAGCTTTATTGACCGCATCGAGCAGTACTTC. Translated, it gives CASSFIDRIEQYF.

The genes are TRBV18 and TRBJ2-2; D gene unclear. The CDR3 totals 14 residues. Deletions cut 6 bases from V and 3 bases from J, with 11 bases between. Germline CDR1 and CDR2: KGHSH and LQKENI. CDR3 coding DNA: TGTGCCAGCTCCCCCTGGACCGACACCGGGGAGCTGTTTTTT. Translating gives CASSPWTDTGELFF.

The rearrangement links TRBV27 to TRBJ2-1; no reliable D call. This CDR3 is built from 15 residues. Between the trimmed V and J ends, which lost 5 bases and 6 bases, there was a span of 17 bases. CDR1 MNHEY and CDR2 SMNVEV come from the germline V gene (reference sequence). The CDR3 reads CASSRSLHKGNEQFF. The CDR3 nucleotides are TGTGCCAGCAGTCGGTCCCTTCATAAGGGCAATGAGCAGTTCTTC.

This chain connects TRBV7-3 to TRBJ2-7; possibly TRBD1 for D (6 bases). CDR1 is SGHTA and CDR2 is FQGTGA in the germline V gene. The CDR3 length is 17 residues. V was clipped by 1 base and J by 2 bases, with 18 bases between them. CDR3 DNA sequence: TGTGCCAGCAGCTTAATCCATACAGGGATAGGGACCTACGAGCAGTACTTC. Translated, it gives CASSLIHTGIGTYEQYF. Complete variable domain (other parts from reference TRBV7-3 and TRBJ2-7): GAGVSQTPSNKVTEKGKYVELRCDPISGHTALYWYRQSLGQGPEFLIYFQGTGAADDSGLPNDRFFAVRPEGSVSTLKIQRTERGDSAVYLCASSLIHTGIGTYEQYFGPGTRLTVT.

This chain connects TRBV4-1 to TRBJ1-2; TRBD1 matches at 7 bases. CDR1 MGHRA and CDR2 YSYEKL come from the germline V gene. The CDR3 extends over 17 amino acids. The J segment lost 5 bases and the V segment lost 1 base, leaving 13 bases of the junction unmatched. The CDR3 DNA reads TGCGCCAGCAGCCAAGGGAGTAGTCTACAGGGGAGGTATGGCTACACCTTC. The encoded protein is CASSQGSSLQGRYGYTF.

The chain joins TRBV5-6 to TRBJ2-7; D not certain. Germline loops: CDR1 SGHDT, CDR2 YYEEEE. This CDR3 has 15 residues. V dropped 0 bases and J dropped 0 bases, with 10 bases sitting between them. The CDR3 here is CASSLGLRSSYEQYF. DNA for the CDR3: TGTGCCAGCAGCTTGGGACTGAGGAGCTCCTACGAGCAGTACTTC.

This clone has just one count. This chain uses TRBV11-1 with TRBJ2-3, with TRBD1 as a possible D gene (6 bases). The length of the CDR3 is 14 residues. Germline CDR1 and CDR2: SGHAT and FQDESV (reference sequence). V was pared by 5 bases and J by 1 base, with 10 bases between. The CDR3 region is CASSTRQGTDTQYF. The DNA for the CDR3 is TGTGCCAGCAGCACCCGACAGGGCACAGATACGCAGTATTTT.

This chain joins TRBV24-1 and TRBJ1-5; D uncertain. Germline values: CDR1 KGHDR, CDR2 SFDVKD. V shed 7 bases and J shed 7 bases, with 16 bases lying between them. The CDR3 totals 14 residues. The CDR3 is CATSPPEVTQPQHF. The DNA of the CDR3 is TGTGCCACCAGCCCTCCGGAGGTGACCCAGCCCCAGCATTTT.

This chain joins TRBV5-4 and TRBJ2-7, with 8 positions matching TRBD2. J gave up 2 bases and V 4 bases, and 5 bases lay outside the gene matches. Germline V gives CDR1 SGHNT, CDR2 YYREEE (reference sequence). This CDR3 contains 14 residues. The CDR3 DNA reads as TGTGCCAGCAGCGAAAGCGGGGGAACCTACGAGCAGTACTTC. Its protein is CASSESGGTYEQYF.

V usage is TRBV5-5 and J usage is TRBJ1-2, with 7 bases that match TRBD1. Trimming took 0 bases from V and 3 from J; bases not matched to a gene: 2. This CDR3 comprises 14 residues. CDR1 is SGHKS, CDR2 YYEKEE, per germline (reference sequence). The CDR3 DNA sequence: TGTGCCAGCAGCTTGGCCACAGGGGACTATGGCTACACCTTC. It is translated as CASSLATGDYGYTF. The full variable domain, rest sourced from reference TRBV5-5 and TRBJ1-2, is DAGVTQSPTHLIKTRGQQVTLRCSPISGHKSVSWYQQVLGQGPQFIFQYYEKEERGRGNFPDRFSARQFPNYSSELNVNALLLGDSALYLCASSLATGDYGYTFGSGTRLTVV.

The gene calls are TRBV19 and TRBJ1-4, with 11 bases matching TRBD1. Germline V gene lookup returns CDR1 LNHDA and CDR2 SQIVND (reference sequence). J gave up 7 bases and V 6 bases, and 4 bases lay outside the gene matches. The CDR3 runs 14 residues. As DNA, the CDR3 is TGTGCCAGTAGGGACAGGGGGCGAACTGAAAAACTGTTTTTT. This encodes CASRDRGRTEKLFF.

The rearrangement joins TRBV5-5 to TRBJ2-7, with 10 positions matching TRBD1. Per the germline V gene, CDR1 is SGHKS and CDR2 is YYEKEE (reference sequence). The J segment lost 3 bases and the V segment lost 5 bases, leaving 8 bases of the junction unmatched. CDR3 size: 15 residues. CDR3 DNA sequence: TGTGCCAGCAGGCGGAGACAGGGGGCAAACTACGAGCAGTACTTC. This encodes CASRRRQGANYEQYF.

The chain couples TRBV7-9 to TRBJ1-2, with a weak D call TRBD1 (5 bases). V was trimmed by 5 bases and J by 7 bases, leaving 14 bases between them. The CDR3 loop spans 13 amino acids. Germline CDR1 reads SEHNR; CDR2 reads FQNEAQ (reference sequence). CDR3: CASSPGAARGYTF. The CDR3 nucleotides are TGTGCCAGCAGCCCCGGGGCGGCACGTGGCTACACCTTC.

The rearrangement uses TRBV18 and TRBJ1-3, with D unresolved. The CDR3 sequence is 15 residues long. The V end lost 4 bases, the J end lost 1 base, and 11 bases lay between the germline ends. Germline V gene data show CDR1 as KGHSH and CDR2 as LQKENI. The CDR3, as DNA: TGTGCCAGCTCACAGACACAGTCTTCTGGAAACACCATATATTTT. Amino acids: CASSQTQSSGNTIYF.

V is TRBV28 and J is TRBJ2-3; the D is unclear. The CDR3 has 12 amino acids. Per the germline V gene, CDR1 is MDHEN and CDR2 is SYDVKM. V lost 6 bases and J 6 bases, leaving 10 bases between the germline ends. The CDR3 protein is CASRLRRDTQYF. CDR3 nucleotide sequence: TGTGCCAGCAGGTTACGGCGGGATACGCAGTATTTT.

In its sample, this clone was seen once. This chain joins TRBV7-8 and TRBJ1-3; no clear D. This CDR3 spans 11 amino acids. V lost 4 bases and J lost 5, with 3 bases in between. In germline, CDR1 is SGHVS, CDR2 FQNEAQ. The CDR3 loop reads CASSSRNTIYF. The CDR3 region has the DNA TGTGCCAGCAGCTCCAGAAACACCATATATTTT.

In DNA form, the CDR3 reads TGTGCCAGCAGCAACGGGCAGGGTGGCACTGAAGCTTTCTTT. This gives the protein CASSNGQGGTEAFF. This chain links TRBV13 with TRBJ1-1; D perhaps matches TRBD1 (5 bases). The CDR3 loop spans 14 amino acids. Deletions cut 5 bases from V and 4 bases from J, with 14 bases between. Per the germline V gene, CDR1 is PRHDT and CDR2 is FYEKMQ (reference sequence).

This rearrangement joins TRBV7-2 to TRBJ1-2, with 8 bases identical to TRBD1. Trimming at V came to 5 bases and at J to 6 bases, leaving 11 bases not matched to a gene. Germline-derived CDR1 and CDR2 are SGHTA and FQGNSA. This CDR3 comprises 15 residues. In DNA form, the CDR3 reads TGTGCCAGCAGCCCTATGGACAGGGATATACATGGCTACACCTTC. It translates to CASSPMDRDIHGYTF. The variable domain in full, completed from reference TRBV7-2 and TRBJ1-2, reads GAGVSQSPSNKVTEKGKDVELRCDPISGHTALYWYRQSLGQGLEFLIYFQGNSAPDKSGLPSDRFSAERTGGSVSTLTIQRTQQEDSAVYLCASSPMDRDIHGYTFGSGTRLTVV.

This clone turned up a few times. The V and J genes are TRBV5-5 and TRBJ2-1; D is possibly TRBD2 (6 bases). The CDR3 loop spans 13 amino acids. The germline V gene encodes CDR1 SGHKS and CDR2 YYEKEE (reference sequence). V gave up 3 bases and J gave up 10 bases, with 14 bases separating them. This CDR3 is CASSSRDLQEQFF. The CDR3 coding sequence is TGTGCCAGCAGCTCGCGGGACCTTCAAGAGCAGTTCTTC.